One sample yielded the 28 T cell receptor beta chains listed below, sequenced in a study of CD8 T cells in ankylosing spondylitis. Overall study results and limits: Ankylosing spondylitis blood appeared to carry a characteristic TCR beta motif of roughly eight highly homologous variants.

TCRdb reanalysed the 5' RACE reads using MiXCR and keeps one entry per CDR3 protein. The data contain more than 100,000 distinct CDR3 sequences, over 15% of them singletons. The antigens these receptors bind are not known. The sequencing input was blood, either unsorted or a sorted T cell fraction (not recorded which). These receptors originate from a male donor with ankylosing spondylitis.

This rearrangement joins TRBV5-6 to TRBJ2-3; 10 bases agree with TRBD2. This CDR3 region has 17 residues. Germline assignment: CDR1 SGHDT and CDR2 YYEEEE. Losses at the gene ends were 1 base for V and 1 base for J; bases not matched to a gene: 6. This CDR3 is CASSLLTSGTRTDTQYF. DNA for the CDR3: TGTGCCAGCAGCTTGCTTACTAGCGGGACCCGCACAGATACGCAGTATTTT.

This clonotype was detected ten times or more. The chain couples TRBV27 to TRBJ1-5; the D is unclear. Trimming took off 6 bases at V and 2 bases at J, with 11 bases between the two ends. Germline assignment: CDR1 MNHEY and CDR2 SMNVEV (reference sequence). CDR3 size: 14 residues. The CDR3 DNA reads as TGTGCCAGCAGCCCCCGCATGGGCAATCAGCCCCAGCATTTT. Protein: CASSPRMGNQPQHF.

The CDR3 sequence is CASSLEGKDEQFF. The CDR3 region has the DNA TGTGCCAGCAGCTTAGAGGGAAAGGATGAGCAGTTCTTC. The gene calls are TRBV7-9 and TRBJ2-1; D unclear. Trimming left V 1 base short and J 8 bases short, with 9 bases between. CDR3 length: 13 residues. Per the germline V gene, CDR1 is SEHNR and CDR2 is FQNEAQ (reference sequence).

This chain joins TRBV5-1 and TRBJ2-7; 11 nucleotides line up with TRBD1. The germline gives CDR1 SGHRS, CDR2 YFSETQ. V gave up 2 bases and J gave up 4 bases; unmatched junction bases: 8. The CDR3 spans 16 residues. The CDR3 coding sequence is TGCGCCAGCAGCTTCCGTACGGGACAGGGGGTTTACGAGCAGTACTTC. It yields the protein CASSFRTGQGVYEQYF.

The CDR3 protein is CASSSGQGHYGYTF. The CDR3 DNA reads as TGTGCCAGCAGTTCGGGACAGGGCCACTATGGCTACACCTTC. V usage is TRBV6-5 and J usage is TRBJ1-2; 9 bases line up with TRBD1. The CDR3 has 14 residues. The germline gives CDR1 MNHEY, CDR2 SVGAGI. J gave up 3 bases and V 4 bases, and 3 bases lay outside the gene matches.

This chain uses TRBV2 with TRBJ2-7, with TRBD2 matching over 8 bases. The CDR3 runs 16 residues. V trimming: 4 bases; J trimming: 3 bases; junction bases outside the gene matches: 11. From germline, CDR1 is SNHLY and CDR2 FYNNEI. The CDR3 sequence: CASSGASGGVYYEQYF. The DNA of the CDR3 is TGTGCCAGCAGTGGGGCGAGCGGGGGCGTGTACTACGAGCAGTACTTC. Combining the CDR3 with reference TRBV2 and TRBJ2-7 gives the whole variable domain EPEVTQTPSHQVTQMGQEVILRCVPISNHLYFYWYRQILGQKVEFLVSFYNNEISEKSEIFDDQFSVERPDGSNFTLKIRSTKLEDSAMYFCASSGASGGVYYEQYFGPGTRLTVT.

The chain carries TRBV5-1 and TRBJ1-5, with 9 bases fitting TRBD1. V trimming: 1 base; J trimming: 3 bases; junction bases outside the gene matches: 2. Germline V CDR1 and CDR2: SGHRS, YFSETQ. This CDR3 has 15 amino acids. The CDR3 DNA is TGCGCCAGCAGCTTGTGGACAGGGGACAATCAGCCCCAGCATTTT. It encodes CASSLWTGDNQPQHF.

This clonotype was counted a few times. The rearrangement uses TRBV5-5 and TRBJ2-7, with 9 bases aligning to TRBD2. This CDR3 contains 16 residues. Germline-derived CDR1 and CDR2 are SGHKS and YYEKEE (reference sequence). Trimming took 1 base from V and 6 from J; bases not matched to a gene: 11. The CDR3 protein is CASSLRGREGLIEQYF. CDR3 DNA: TGTGCCAGCAGCTTGAGAGGGCGGGAGGGCCTGATCGAGCAGTACTTC.

The V and J genes are TRBV5-1 and TRBJ2-3; TRBD2 aligns across 11 bases. The CDR3 has 20 amino acids. J was trimmed by 0 bases and V by 4 bases; bases with no gene match: 16. Germline V gene sequence: CDR1 SGHRS, CDR2 YFSETQ. The CDR3 protein is CASSPLLPGTSGSSTDTQYF. CDR3 DNA sequence: TGCGCCAGCAGCCCCCTACTCCCCGGGACTAGCGGAAGCAGCACAGATACGCAGTATTTT.

This clonotype was picked up many times. This chain links TRBV27 with TRBJ2-6; TRBD1 agrees at 8 bases. Germline CDR1 and CDR2: MNHEY and SMNVEV (reference sequence). The CDR3 spans 18 residues. The V gene end was trimmed by 5 bases and the J gene end by 1 base; junction bases not matched to a gene: 10. The CDR3 spells CASSLTGNRGSGANVLTF. CDR3 nucleotides: TGTGCCAGCAGTCTAACAGGGAACAGGGGGTCTGGGGCCAACGTCCTGACTTTC.

The chain has TRBV9 and TRBJ2-1, with TRBD2 matching 13 bases. The CDR3 spans 17 residues. Germline CDR1 SGDLS, CDR2 YYNGEE. Trimming removed 3 bases from V and 9 bases from J; junction bases left unmatched: 12. The CDR3: CASSATGTSGMTGEQFF. DNA of the CDR3: TGTGCCAGCAGCGCTACCGGGACTAGCGGGATGACAGGTGAGCAGTTCTTC.

In its sample, this clonotype was seen a few times. The J gene is TRBJ2-1, the V gene TRBV4-1, with 9 bases lining up with TRBD2. V lost 1 base to trimming and J lost 3 bases; unmatched junction nucleotides: 1. This CDR3 contains 15 residues. Germline CDR1 MGHRA, CDR2 YSYEKL. In DNA form, the CDR3 reads TGCGCCAGCAGCCAAGCACTAGCGGGCTACAATGAGCAGTTCTTC. Its protein is CASSQALAGYNEQFF.

The chain uses TRBV15 and TRBJ2-1; maybe TRBD1 (6 bases). V shed 0 bases and J shed 10 bases, with 7 bases lying between them. This CDR3 contains 12 residues. Germline CDR1 is LNHNV and CDR2 is YYDKDF (reference sequence). The CDR3 DNA follows: TGTGCCACCAGCAGAGAGGACAGAGAGCAGTTCTTC. Its translation is CATSREDREQFF.

This clonotype was seen a few times. V is TRBV6-4 and J is TRBJ1-1; D gene unclear. Germline V gene sequence: CDR1 MRHNA, CDR2 SNTAGT. Trimming took 6 bases from V and 1 from J, leaving 15 bases between them. CDR3 size: 15 residues. CDR3 DNA sequence: TGTGCCAGCAGAGCCACGGGGATAGGGAACACTGAAGCTTTCTTT. This encodes CASRATGIGNTEAFF.

This clonotype has just a few counts. The V gene is TRBV15, the J gene TRBJ2-1; 9 nucleotides match TRBD1. Germline V gene lookup returns CDR1 LNHNV and CDR2 YYDKDF (reference sequence). This CDR3 spans 14 amino acids. The ends lost 5 bases at V and 7 bases at J; junction bases unmatched: 6. CDR3 amino acids: CATSGGQGLNEQFF. Here the CDR3 DNA reads TGTGCCACCAGCGGCGGACAGGGGTTGAATGAGCAGTTCTTC.

The rearrangement uses TRBV12-3 or TRBV12-4 and TRBJ2-3; D is tentatively TRBD1 or TRBD2 (5 bases each). The CDR3 loop spans 14 amino acids. Trimming cost V 5 bases and J 5 bases, with 14 bases left between them. The CDR3 sequence: CASSRTEGIDTQYF. DNA for the CDR3: TGTGCCAGCAGTCGGACCGAGGGGATAGATACGCAGTATTTT.

This clonotype was observed a handful of times. V and J are TRBV7-9 and TRBJ2-1, with 7 bases aligning to TRBD2. Germline V gene sequence: CDR1 SEHNR, CDR2 FQNEAQ (reference sequence). The V gene end was trimmed by 11 bases and the J gene end by 3 bases; junction bases not matched to a gene: 13. The CDR3 consists of 15 residues. This CDR3 reads CAGRLALGVYNEQFF. CDR3 coding DNA: TGTGCCGGACGACTAGCTTTGGGGGTCTACAATGAGCAGTTCTTC.

This chain uses TRBV12-5 with TRBJ2-1; a weak D match, TRBD2 (5 bases). Germline-derived CDR1 and CDR2 are LGHNT and FRNRAP. V lost 2 bases to trimming and J lost 8 bases, with 7 bases between them. The CDR3 contains 12 residues. DNA of the CDR3: TGTGCTAGTGGTTTGTTCGGGGATGAGCAGTTCTTC. This gives the protein CASGLFGDEQFF.

The chain carries TRBV5-6 and TRBJ2-7; 8 nucleotides align to TRBD2. Germline V gives CDR1 SGHDT, CDR2 YYEEEE. With 4 bases clipped from V and 3 bases from J, the junction kept 3 bases outside the gene matches. This CDR3 contains 13 residues. CDR3 sequence reads: CASSPGLDYEQYF. The DNA for the CDR3 is TGTGCCAGCAGCCCGGGACTAGACTACGAGCAGTACTTC. Full variable domain (remainder filled in from reference TRBV5-6 and TRBJ2-7): DAGVTQSPTHLIKTRGQQVTLRCSPKSGHDTVSWYQQALGQGPQFIFQYYEEEERQRGNFPDRFSGHQFPNYSSELNVNALLLGDSALYLCASSPGLDYEQYFGPGTRLTVT.

This clonotype was counted only a few times. The chain is built from TRBV7-2 and TRBJ1-6, with D uncertain. The germline V gene encodes CDR1 SGHTA and CDR2 FQGNSA. The length of the CDR3 is 12 residues. V dropped 2 bases and J dropped 10 bases, with 6 bases sitting between them. The CDR3 bases are TGTGCCAGCAGCTTACTAAGATCACCCCTCCACTTT. This sequence encodes CASSLLRSPLHF.

This clonotype was found a few times. The chain couples TRBV7-9 to TRBJ2-5, with TRBD1 as a possible D gene (7 bases). This CDR3 has 14 amino acids. CDR1 and CDR2 from the germline V gene are SEHNR and FQNEAQ (reference sequence). The ends were cut back, 6 bases at V and 5 bases at J, with 16 bases in the middle. The CDR3 protein is CASSRGAGQETQYF. In DNA form, the CDR3 reads TGTGCCAGCAGTCGTGGGGCGGGACAGGAGACCCAGTACTTC.

This clonotype was seen more than once but under ten times. This chain joins TRBV7-3 and TRBJ2-2; 12 nucleotides align to TRBD2. There are 14 residues in the CDR3. In germline, CDR1 is SGHTA, CDR2 FQGTGA. Losses at the gene ends were 4 bases for V and 9 bases for J; bases not matched to a gene: 3. The CDR3 here is CASSSTSGSRELFF. CDR3 nucleotide sequence: TGTGCCAGCAGCTCGACTAGCGGGAGCCGGGAGCTGTTTTTT.

CDR3 sequence (DNA): TGTGCCACCAGCAGAGATTTAGGCCTCAATGAGCAGTTCTTC. This sequence encodes CATSRDLGLNEQFF. The chain joins TRBV15 to TRBJ2-1; D is uncertain. Germline CDR1 and CDR2: LNHNV and YYDKDF (reference sequence). The CDR3 runs 14 residues. V gave up 0 bases and J gave up 6 bases, with 9 bases separating them.

The chain couples TRBV29-1 to TRBJ2-4, with D perhaps TRBD2 (6 bases). Trimming removed 4 bases at V and 1 base at J, with 11 bases between. This CDR3 spans 14 amino acids. The germline CDR1 and CDR2 sequences are SQVTM and ANQGSEA. CDR3 in DNA: TGCAGCGTTGGGGGGGTTACGGCCAAAAACATTCAGTACTTC. Translation: CSVGGVTAKNIQYF. The full variable domain, completed using reference TRBV29-1 and TRBJ2-4, is SAVISQKPSRDICQRGTSLTIQCQVDSQVTMMFWYRQQPGQSLTLIATANQGSEATYESGFVIDKFPISRPNLTFSTLTVSNMSPEDSSIYLCSVGGVTAKNIQYFGAGTRLSVL.

This clonotype occurred a few times. The chain carries TRBV7-2 and TRBJ2-7, with D perhaps matching TRBD1 or TRBD2 (5 bases each). The CDR3 runs 16 residues. Germline V gene sequence: CDR1 SGHTA, CDR2 FQGNSA. Trimming cost V 5 bases and J 0 bases, with 17 bases left between them. The CDR3: CASSQALGESSYEQYF. The DNA of the CDR3 is TGTGCCAGCAGCCAAGCACTGGGGGAGTCCTCCTACGAGCAGTACTTC. Looking up the rest from reference TRBV7-2 and TRBJ2-7 gives the full variable domain: GAGVSQSPSNKVTEKGKDVELRCDPISGHTALYWYRQSLGQGLEFLIYFQGNSAPDKSGLPSDRFSAERTGGSVSTLTIQRTQQEDSAVYLCASSQALGESSYEQYFGPGTRLTVT.

V usage is TRBV27 and J usage is TRBJ1-2; a weak D match, TRBD1 (5 bases). This CDR3 is built from 13 residues. Trimming removed 6 bases from V and 4 bases from J, with 12 bases in between. Germline V gene data show CDR1 as MNHEY and CDR2 as SMNVEV (reference sequence). CDR3 sequence reads: CASSGGRSYGYTF. As DNA, the CDR3 is TGTGCCAGCAGCGGGGGACGGAGCTATGGCTACACCTTC.

The chain recombines TRBV29-1 with TRBJ1-3; no reliable D call. The germline V gene encodes CDR1 SQVTM and CDR2 ANQGSEA. The V end lost 0 bases, the J end lost 1 base, and 10 bases lay between the germline ends. CDR3 length equals 15 residues. The CDR3 loop is CSVEDRPHSGNTIYF. The CDR3 DNA is TGCAGCGTTGAAGATCGGCCGCATTCTGGAAACACCATATATTTT. Variable domain in full (rest from reference TRBV29-1 and TRBJ1-3): SAVISQKPSRDICQRGTSLTIQCQVDSQVTMMFWYRQQPGQSLTLIATANQGSEATYESGFVIDKFPISRPNLTFSTLTVSNMSPEDSSIYLCSVEDRPHSGNTIYFGEGSWLTVV.

The V gene is TRBV12-3 or TRBV12-4, the J gene TRBJ2-7; D unclear. The CDR3 loop spans 14 amino acids. V lost 2 bases and J 5 bases, leaving 13 bases between the germline ends. For the CDR3, the DNA is TGTGCCAGCAGTTTATCCGGCAGGAGCCACGAGCAGTACTTC. It is translated as CASSLSGRSHEQYF.